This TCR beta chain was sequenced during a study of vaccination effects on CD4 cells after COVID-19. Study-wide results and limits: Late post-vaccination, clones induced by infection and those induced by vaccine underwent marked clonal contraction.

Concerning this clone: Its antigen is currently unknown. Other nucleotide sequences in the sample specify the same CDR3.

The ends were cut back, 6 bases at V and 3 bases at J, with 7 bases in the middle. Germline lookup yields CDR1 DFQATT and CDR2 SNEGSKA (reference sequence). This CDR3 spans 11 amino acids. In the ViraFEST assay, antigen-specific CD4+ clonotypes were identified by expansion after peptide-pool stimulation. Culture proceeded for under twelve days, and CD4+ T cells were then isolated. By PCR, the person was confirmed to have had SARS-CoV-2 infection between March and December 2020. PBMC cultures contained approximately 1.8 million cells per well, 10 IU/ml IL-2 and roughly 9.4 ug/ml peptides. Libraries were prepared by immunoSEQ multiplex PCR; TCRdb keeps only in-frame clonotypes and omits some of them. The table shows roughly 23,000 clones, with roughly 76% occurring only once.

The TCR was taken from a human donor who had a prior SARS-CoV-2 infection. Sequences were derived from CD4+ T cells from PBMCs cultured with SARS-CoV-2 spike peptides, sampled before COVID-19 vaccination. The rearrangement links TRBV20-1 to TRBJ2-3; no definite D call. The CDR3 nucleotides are TGCAGTGCGAGCAGAACAGATACGCAGTATTTT. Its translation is CSASRTDTQYF.